The T cell receptor (beta chain) under discussion was sequenced for a study of T cell responses to AZD1222 COVID-19 vaccine (dated by TCRdb to the early 2020s). In the study overall: Because spike-specific TCR depth and breadth did not differ between the two schedules, AZD1222 recipients who got a second dose at roughly 4 weeks were pooled with those who got a second dose at roughly 12 weeks. A total of 230 or so trial participants underwent TCR sequencing, of whom some 210 received two doses of AZD1222 and some 26 received two doses of the MenACWY control vaccine. Trial participants were enrolled by age into 18-55, 56-69 and 70-plus year subgroups, with around 150, 28 and 57 TCR-sequenced participants respectively. Overall study outcomes, separate from this receptor: Because no day 14 peak-response samples were available, repertoires were characterized only after the peak T cell response. Participants were mostly white British, with more females than males. The authors suggested clonal diversity may have been underestimated. Epitopes outside the regions mutated in the B.1.351 and B.1.1.7 variants were reportedly recognized by nearly half of the unique spike-specific TCRs. Conclusions about previously exposed vaccinees are limited, since just five or six AZD1222 recipients were seropositive for SARS-CoV-2 at baseline. In the small 56-69-year group, the increase in depth fell short of significance, most likely because of low power. After two AZD1222 doses, both the breadth and the depth of spike-specific TCRs were significantly higher than at day 0 and than in MenACWY recipients. The whole spike protein was spanned by vaccine-associated CD4 TCRs, and dominant responses were seen in regions 160-218 and 743-854.

Points on this clone: Its target antigen remains unknown. Relative to the germline gene, one junction end is altered; a read error may explain this.

The CDR3 has 18 amino acids, counting the end cysteine and phenylalanine. The kept DNA is CDR3 alone, 54 bases in frame from the first base. Via the germline V gene (reference sequence), CDR1 is SSHAT and CDR2 FNYEAQ. Sample time point, as interpreted from the label and publication: baseline before first vaccination. The vaccinee samples were drawn from two UK trials, COV001 and COV002, one of which was a single-blind randomized controlled phase 2/3 trial testing AZD1222 (ChAdOx1 nCoV-19) in healthy adults. For TCRbeta chain sequencing, PBMC samples from trial participants were taken at day 0 and at day 28 after the second dose. The CDR3 regions of human TCRbeta chains were analyzed by immunosequencing. Turning to the authors' computational methods: Repertoire TCRs were checked for matches against a reference library of SARS-CoV-2-specific TCRs that had been generated using the MIRA antigen-specificity platform. Breadth meant the fraction of unique TCRs that were SARS-CoV-2-associated, whereas depth meant the fraction of total T cells that were SARS-CoV-2-associated. Using the MIRA data, every spike-specific TCR was mapped to the spike region that the TCR reacted to and assigned to either a CD4 or a CD8 class. Log10-transformed breadth and depth values were compared by one-way ANOVA with Sidak's multiple comparisons tests. The clones in this table, taken by TCRdb from immuneACCESS, are in-frame only. Not every clone is retained; where verified, under half of the shortfall comes from an unresolved V gene, and the cause of the rest is unknown. V, J and clone size are those of that table, while D and trimming were read from the DNA. In all, the sample holds 100,000 or so clones, and around nine tenths of those were seen once. The top ten constitute around 3.1% of the sample.

The sequence is built from TRBV7-7 and TRBJ2-5; TRBD2 lines up with 12 middle nucleotides. The receptor's source is an adult in good health. This specimen consisted of peripheral blood, obtained on day 0 of AZD1222 vaccination. The CDR3 region: CASSYGLAGRSSQETQYF. The DNA reads TGTGCTAGCAGCTATGGACTAGCGGGGCGAAGTTCCCAAGAGACCCAGTACTTC.